Listed here is a single T cell receptor (beta chain). The target antigen is unknown. This specimen comes from a study of T cell responses to AZD1222 COVID-19 vaccine. Whole-study findings and limits: Only six individuals given AZD1222 were seropositive at baseline.

The repertoire was sequenced with immunoSEQ multiplex PCR; TCRdb's copy has only in-frame clones and lacks some. Of 150,000 to 180,000 clones listed, approximately 86% are singletons. V was shortened by 6 bases and J by 6 bases, with 12 bases between the two germline ends. The CDR3 runs to 13 residues. Per germline, CDR1 SGHTA and CDR2 FQGTGA. Sequences were derived from peripheral blood, sampled after recovery from COVID-19. This chain joins TRBV7-3 and TRBJ1-5; no definite D call. This sequence was found in an adult who had recovered from COVID-19. The DNA for the CDR3 is TGTGCCAGCAGGCTCAGAATGTGTCAGCCCCAGCATTTT. It encodes CASRLRMCQPQHF.